Presented here are 25 T cell receptor beta chains from one specimen sequenced in a study of T cell repertoires in cytomegalovirus infection. From the reads, TCRdb called clonotypes with MiXCR, one entry per CDR3 protein. The sample lists some 400,000 distinct CDR3 sequences; approximately 18% were seen once. Sequencing used PBMCs. These receptors were taken from a human donor in good health (CMV status not recorded). Some clones in this sample may be carry-over from other donors' samples.

The V gene is TRBV11-2, the J gene TRBJ2-5, with a weak D call TRBD2 (5 bases). Between the trimmed V and J ends, which lost 5 bases and 5 bases, there was a span of 15 bases. This CDR3 comprises 14 residues. Germline lookup yields CDR1 SGHAT and CDR2 FQNNGV. In DNA form, the CDR3 reads TGTGCCAGCAGCCGAATTCTGGAGGAGGAGACCCAGTACTTC. Translation gives CASSRILEEETQYF.

The chain joins TRBV20-1 to TRBJ1-5, with 8 nucleotides matching TRBD1. Trimming at V came to 0 bases and at J to 2 bases, leaving 3 bases not matched to a gene. The CDR3 spans 15 residues. CDR1 and CDR2 from the germline V gene are DFQATT and SNEGSKA (reference sequence). The CDR3 region is CSARDAGQGNQPQHF. CDR3 bases: TGCAGTGCTAGAGATGCGGGACAGGGCAATCAGCCCCAGCATTTT.

This sequence joins TRBV7-9 and TRBJ2-1; 9 bases match TRBD2. The germline V gene encodes CDR1 SEHNR and CDR2 FQNEAQ (reference sequence). The CDR3 consists of 13 residues. V shed 8 bases and J 7 bases; nucleotides not matched to a gene: 6. The CDR3 sequence is CASPQTSGNEQFF. As DNA, the CDR3 is TGTGCCAGCCCTCAGACTAGCGGTAATGAGCAGTTCTTC.

The V gene is TRBV4-2, the J gene TRBJ2-7; TRBD1 agrees at 9 bases. The V and J ends lost 4 bases and 4 bases, in that order; junction bases with no gene match: 11. The CDR3 covers 16 residues. CDR1 is LGHNA and CDR2 is YNFKEQ in the germline V gene. Here the CDR3 reads CASSLPRDREGYEQYF. Here the CDR3 DNA reads TGTGCCAGCAGCCTGCCCCGGGACAGGGAGGGGTACGAGCAGTACTTC.

This clonotype was recorded many times. V and J are TRBV2 and TRBJ2-3; the D is unclear. CDR1 and CDR2 (germline): SNHLY, FYNNEI. Trimming removed 3 bases from V and 0 bases from J, with 1 base in between. The CDR3 covers 12 residues. CDR3 sequence (DNA): TGTGCCAGCAGTGACAGCACAGATACGCAGTATTTT. Protein product: CASSDSTDTQYF.

The genes are TRBV2 and TRBJ1-1; D unresolved. Between the trimmed V and J ends, which lost 2 bases and 0 bases, there was a span of 10 bases. CDR1 is SNHLY, CDR2 FYNNEI, per germline. CDR3 length equals 15 residues. The CDR3 nucleotides are TGTGCCAGCAGTGAAAGAGCGGGAATGAACACTGAAGCTTTCTTT. This encodes CASSERAGMNTEAFF.

The V and J genes are TRBV5-4 and TRBJ1-1, with unresolved D. V lost 1 base, J lost 5 bases, and 9 bases lay in between. The CDR3 is 13 residues long. CDR1 and CDR2 from the germline V gene are SGHNT and YYREEE (reference sequence). CDR3: CASSLWRVTEAFF. The DNA for the CDR3 is TGTGCCAGCAGCTTGTGGAGAGTGACTGAAGCTTTCTTT. The full variable domain, completed using reference TRBV5-4 and TRBJ1-1, is ETGVTQSPTHLIKTRGQQVTLRCSSQSGHNTVSWYQQALGQGPQFIFQYYREEENGRGNFPPRFSGLQFPNYSSELNVNALELDDSALYLCASSLWRVTEAFFGQGTRLTVV.

The table lists this clonotype with many counts. The chain employs TRBV5-1 and TRBJ1-1, with a possible D match to TRBD1 (5 bases). Trimming removed 3 bases from V and 1 base from J, with 10 bases in between. This CDR3 region has 14 residues. The V gene's germline CDR1 is SGHRS and CDR2 YFSETQ. The DNA for the CDR3 is TGCGCCAGCAGCTACGGGACGGCGAACACTGAAGCTTTCTTT. This codes for CASSYGTANTEAFF.

The chain combines TRBV5-6 with TRBJ1-2; perhaps TRBD1 as D (5 bases). V lost 1 base, J lost 4 bases, and 14 bases lay in between. Germline-derived CDR1 and CDR2 are SGHDT and YYEEEE. This CDR3 has 15 amino acids. The CDR3 spells CASSLTQDNFYGYTF. Written as DNA, the CDR3 is TGTGCCAGCAGCTTGACCCAGGACAACTTCTATGGCTACACCTTC.

V and J are TRBV6-5 and TRBJ1-1; a possible D gene is TRBD1 (5 bases). Germline values: CDR1 MNHEY, CDR2 SVGAGI. The CDR3 consists of 12 residues. V lost 11 bases to trimming and J lost 4 bases, with 14 bases between them. The CDR3 nucleotides read TGTGCCTGCTCGGGGGGAGTCACTGAAGCTTTCTTT. Translation: CACSGGVTEAFF.

This sequence joins TRBV10-3 and TRBJ1-1; the D gene is possibly TRBD1 (5 bases). Trimming took 4 bases from V and 0 from J, leaving 12 bases between them. Germline V gene data show CDR1 as ENHRY and CDR2 as SYGVKD. The CDR3 runs to 15 residues. CDR3 sequence (DNA): TGTGCCATCAGTGTCCTTCAGGGCCTGAACACTGAAGCTTTCTTT. This gives the protein CAISVLQGLNTEAFF.

V usage is TRBV5-6 and J usage is TRBJ1-2, with D unclear. The CDR3 contains 13 residues. With 4 bases removed from V and 1 base from J, the gap between germline ends came to 8 bases. Germline values: CDR1 SGHDT, CDR2 YYEEEE. In DNA, the CDR3 is TGTGCCAGCAGCGCTCAATTTAACTATGGCTACACCTTC. This translates into CASSAQFNYGYTF. Combining the CDR3 with reference TRBV5-6 and TRBJ1-2 gives the whole variable domain DAGVTQSPTHLIKTRGQQVTLRCSPKSGHDTVSWYQQALGQGPQFIFQYYEEEERQRGNFPDRFSGHQFPNYSSELNVNALLLGDSALYLCASSAQFNYGYTFGSGTRLTVV.

This clonotype turned up a few times. V usage is TRBV5-4 and J usage is TRBJ1-2, with D unresolved. The CDR3 runs to 12 residues. Germline loops: CDR1 SGHNT, CDR2 YYREEE (reference sequence). V shed 4 bases and J shed 2 bases, with 6 bases lying between them. In DNA, the CDR3 is TGTGCCAGCAGCAAGTTCAACTATGGCTACACCTTC. Translation: CASSKFNYGYTF.

This sequence joins TRBV12-3 or TRBV12-4 and TRBJ2-7, with a possible D match to TRBD2 (5 bases). Trimming took off 6 bases at V and 5 bases at J, with 17 bases between the two ends. The CDR3 sequence is 14 residues long. In DNA form, the CDR3 reads TGTGCCAGCAGCCGACCCGGAGGAATCCACGAGCAGTACTTC. This sequence encodes CASSRPGGIHEQYF.

This clonotype came up a few times. This chain joins TRBV5-4 and TRBJ1-1; 7 nucleotides match TRBD1. The junction had 5 bases not matched to a gene; V was cut back by 4 bases and J by 8 bases. The germline V gene has CDR1 SGHNT and CDR2 YYREEE (reference sequence). The CDR3 is 12 amino acids. As DNA, the CDR3 is TGTGCCAGCAGCCAAAAACAGGGGGAAGCTTTCTTT. The encoded protein is CASSQKQGEAFF.

This clonotype was observed many times. The chain couples TRBV7-2 to TRBJ2-2, with D perhaps matching TRBD1 or TRBD2 (5 bases each). Germline CDR1 SGHTA, CDR2 FQGNSA. This CDR3 contains 15 residues. Between the trimmed V and J ends, which lost 9 bases and 2 bases, there was a span of 16 bases. CDR3 nucleotide sequence: TGTGCCAGTGCCCCAACGAGGGGTAACACCGGGGAGCTGTTTTTT. This sequence encodes CASAPTRGNTGELFF.

CDR3 amino acids: CASMTGDEKLFF. The CDR3, as DNA: TGTGCCAGCATGACAGGGGATGAAAAACTGTTTTTT. This chain links TRBV6-5 with TRBJ1-4, with 8 bases lining up with TRBD1. The CDR3 spans 12 residues. Germline V CDR1 and CDR2: MNHEY, SVGAGI. The junction had 1 base not matched to a gene; V was cut back by 7 bases and J by 6 bases.

This clonotype was observed at least ten times. The rearrangement links TRBV11-2 to TRBJ1-2, with 10 positions matching TRBD1. CDR1 is SGHAT, CDR2 FQNNGV, per germline. CDR3 length: 15 amino acids. The V gene end was trimmed by 0 bases and the J gene end by 7 bases; junction bases not matched to a gene: 5. In DNA, the CDR3 is TGTGCCAGCAGCTTAGATTATGGGACAGGGGCTGGCTACACCTTC. Translation: CASSLDYGTGAGYTF.

This clonotype has more than one count but fewer than ten. The rearrangement links TRBV6-6 to TRBJ2-1, with a weak D call TRBD2 (6 bases). Germline V gives CDR1 MNHNY, CDR2 SVGAGI (reference sequence). The V end was cut by 7 bases, the J end by 4 bases, with 14 bases between. This CDR3 comprises 14 residues. The CDR3 is CASMRGITYNEQFF. The CDR3 coding sequence is TGTGCCAGCATGCGGGGAATTACGTACAATGAGCAGTTCTTC.

Here the CDR3 reads CASSEQSGTDTQYF. The CDR3 coding sequence is TGTGCCAGCAGTGAACAAAGCGGCACAGATACGCAGTATTTT. This rearrangement joins TRBV2 to TRBJ2-3; no reliable D call. Trimming removed 2 bases from V and 1 base from J, with 7 bases in between. There are 14 residues in the CDR3. CDR1 is SNHLY and CDR2 is FYNNEI in the germline V gene.

This clonotype was observed a few times. The chain couples TRBV29-1 to TRBJ2-2, with D tentatively TRBD1 (6 bases). The CDR3 sequence is 13 residues long. V shed 3 bases and J shed 5 bases, with 10 bases lying between them. In germline, CDR1 is SQVTM, CDR2 ANQGSEA. The DNA of the CDR3 is TGCAGCGTTGAGGGACACCTAACCGGGGAGCTGTTTTTT. It translates to CSVEGHLTGELFF.

This clonotype has a count of ten or more. V gene TRBV7-6 combines with J gene TRBJ2-7, with TRBD1 matching over 9 bases. In germline, CDR1 is SGHVS, CDR2 FNYEAQ. J gave up 2 bases and V 5 bases, and 4 bases lay outside the gene matches. This CDR3 spans 14 amino acids. CDR3 region: CASSTGQGTYEQYF. The CDR3 bases are TGTGCCAGCAGCACTGGACAGGGGACCTACGAGCAGTACTTC. Variable domain in full (rest from reference TRBV7-6 and TRBJ2-7): GAGVSQSPRYKVTKRGQDVALRCDPISGHVSLYWYRQALGQGPEFLTYFNYEAQQDKSGLPNDRFSAERPEGSISTLTIQRTEQRDSAMYRCASSTGQGTYEQYFGPGTRLTVT.

The V gene is TRBV7-6, the J gene TRBJ2-7; unclear D gene. Germline V gene lookup returns CDR1 SGHVS and CDR2 FNYEAQ. CDR3 length equals 16 residues. With 4 bases removed from V and 1 base from J, the gap between germline ends came to 17 bases. CDR3 protein: CASSSLTFTDSYEQYF. In DNA, the CDR3 is TGTGCCAGCAGCTCCCTGACCTTCACGGATTCCTACGAGCAGTACTTC.

The V call is TRBV6-1, the J call TRBJ1-1, with 7 bases that match TRBD1. V lost 6 bases and J lost 2; bases outside the gene matches: 6. The CDR3 is 14 amino acids. Looked up from germline, CDR1 is MNHNS and CDR2 is SASEGT. In DNA, the CDR3 is TGTGCCAGCAGGAAGGGACAGCTTAACACTGAAGCTTTCTTT. It specifies CASRKGQLNTEAFF.

This chain links TRBV10-2 with TRBJ2-1, with 10 positions matching TRBD1. J lost 7 bases, V lost 7 bases, and 7 bases had no gene match. The CDR3 is made up of 14 amino acids. The germline gives CDR1 WSHSY, CDR2 SAAADI. DNA of the CDR3: TGCGCCAGCATGACCGGGACAGGGGAGAATGAGCAGTTCTTC. Translating gives CASMTGTGENEQFF.